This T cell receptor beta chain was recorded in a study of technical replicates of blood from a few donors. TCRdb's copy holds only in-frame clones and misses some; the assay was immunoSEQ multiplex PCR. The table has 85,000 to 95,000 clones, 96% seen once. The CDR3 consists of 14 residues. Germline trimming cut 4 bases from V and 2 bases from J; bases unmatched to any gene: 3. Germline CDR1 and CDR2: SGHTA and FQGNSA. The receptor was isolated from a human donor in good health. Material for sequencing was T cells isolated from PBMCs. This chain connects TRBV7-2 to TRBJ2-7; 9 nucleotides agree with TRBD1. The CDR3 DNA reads TGTGCCAGCAGCTGGGGGACAGGGACCTACGAGCAGTACTTC. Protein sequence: CASSWGTGTYEQYF.